The sequence of this T cell receptor (beta chain) was determined in a study of T-cell reconstitution after alpha-beta-depleted transplantation in children. Unique molecular identifiers featured in how the TCRbeta library was prepared. TCRdb itself ran the PCR reads through MiXCR, one entry per CDR3 protein. The sample consists of 450,000 to 600,000 distinct CDR3 sequences, 10% to 15% of them appearing once. Trimming stripped 6 bases from V and 0 bases from J, with 9 bases between. From germline, CDR1 is SQVTM and CDR2 ANQGSEA. This CDR3 is 12 amino acids long. General study points: Reportedly, only several hundred clones from non-depleted graft cells drove alpha-beta T-cell counts at about two months.

This clonotype came up a few times. Its antigen is as yet unknown. The sequence came from a male patient between 10 and 17 years old who had a stem cell transplant for acute myeloid leukemia, so the T cells may come from the graft donor. The sequencing here drew on PBMCs, mostly from graft donor cells, taken 360 days after TCRalphabeta/CD19-depleted stem cell transplant. The chain couples TRBV29-1 to TRBJ2-7; no clear D. CDR3 sequence reads: CSVAADSYEQYF. Here the CDR3 DNA reads TGCAGCGTGGCTGCAGACTCCTACGAGCAGTACTTC.